The 32 T cell receptor beta chains below were found in one sample sequenced in a study of CD8 T cells in ankylosing spondylitis. From the 5' RACE reads, TCRdb called clonotypes with MiXCR, one entry per CDR3 protein. The table shows about 340,000 distinct CDR3 sequences, with around 15% occurring only once. The sequenced sample consisted of blood, either unsorted or a sorted T cell fraction (not recorded which). The receptors originated from a male donor with ankylosing spondylitis or in good health (not recorded which).

J is TRBJ2-1 and V is TRBV7-2; 13 bases fit TRBD2. CDR3 length: 16 amino acids. Germline V gene sequence: CDR1 SGHTA, CDR2 FQGNSA. V lost 3 bases and J lost 7; bases outside the gene matches: 6. The CDR3 loop reads CASSLQLAGGENEQFF. The CDR3 nucleotides read TGTGCCAGCAGCTTGCAACTAGCGGGAGGGGAGAATGAGCAGTTCTTC.

This clonotype was detected only a few times. The genes are TRBV12-3 or TRBV12-4 and TRBJ2-1, with TRBD2 matching 15 bases. V lost 6 bases and J lost 2; bases outside the gene matches: 2. CDR3 length equals 16 residues. Here the CDR3 reads CASRRTSGGAYNEQFF. CDR3 DNA: TGTGCCAGCAGGCGGACTAGCGGGGGGGCCTACAATGAGCAGTTCTTC.

Ten or more counts support this clonotype. The genes are TRBV12-3 or TRBV12-4 and TRBJ2-1; 7 bases line up with TRBD2. The CDR3 covers 16 residues. Trimming at V came to 0 bases and at J to 2 bases, leaving 4 bases not matched to a gene. The CDR3 reads CASSLAGGRAYNEQFF. CDR3 bases: TGTGCCAGCAGTTTAGCGGGCGGGAGAGCCTACAATGAGCAGTTCTTC.

Ten or more counts support this clonotype. The CDR3 protein is CSADRRGYLNTEAFF. The CDR3 DNA sequence: TGCAGTGCCGACCGCAGGGGCTACCTGAACACTGAAGCTTTCTTT. The V gene is TRBV20-1, the J gene TRBJ1-1; D is perhaps TRBD1 (6 bases). Germline CDR1 reads DFQATT; CDR2 reads SNEGSKA (reference sequence). The CDR3 is made up of 15 amino acids. With 6 bases removed from V and 0 bases from J, the gap between germline ends came to 17 bases.

This clonotype was counted a few times. The rearrangement links TRBV7-8 to TRBJ1-3; maybe TRBD1 (5 bases). CDR1 and CDR2 (germline): SGHVS, FQNEAQ. CDR3 length equals 15 residues. V shed 5 bases and J shed 2 bases, with 13 bases lying between them. CDR3 DNA: TGTGCCAGCAGCCCCCAGGGTATCGCTGGAAACACCATATATTTT. Translated, it gives CASSPQGIAGNTIYF. Supplemented by reference TRBV7-8 and TRBJ1-3, the full variable domain reads GAGVSQSPRYKVAKRGQDVALRCDPISGHVSLFWYQQALGQGPEFLTYFQNEAQLDKSGLPSDRFFAERPEGSVSTLKIQRTQQEDSAVYLCASSPQGIAGNTIYFGEGSWLTVV.

The chain combines TRBV20-1 with TRBJ2-3; 10 nucleotides agree with TRBD1. The CDR3 spans 15 residues. The germline gives CDR1 DFQATT, CDR2 SNEGSKA (reference sequence). V was clipped by 6 bases and J by 1 base; unmatched bases: 7. In DNA, the CDR3 is TGCAGTGCGGGGAAGACAGGGGGCGGCACAGATACGCAGTATTTT. As protein: CSAGKTGGGTDTQYF.

This clonotype was counted between two and nine times. This chain joins TRBV12-5 and TRBJ2-1; tentative D call: TRBD2 (6 bases). CDR1 is LGHNT, CDR2 FRNRAP, per germline. V was shortened by 3 bases and J by 0 bases, with 12 bases between the two germline ends. The CDR3 spans 16 residues. The CDR3 DNA is TGTGCTAGTGGTTTAGAGGTGGGGGGCTCCTACAATGAGCAGTTCTTC. Translating gives CASGLEVGGSYNEQFF.

This chain joins TRBV5-1 and TRBJ1-2; no reliable D call. V shed 0 bases and J shed 4 bases, with 10 bases lying between them. The CDR3 loop spans 14 amino acids. The germline CDR1 and CDR2 sequences are SGHRS and YFSETQ. The CDR3: CASSLEHRSYGYTF. In DNA form, the CDR3 reads TGCGCCAGCAGCTTGGAACACCGATCCTATGGCTACACCTTC. Together with reference TRBV5-1 and TRBJ1-2, the CDR3 gives the full variable domain: KAGVTQTPRYLIKTRGQQVTLSCSPISGHRSVSWYQQTPGQGLQFLFEYFSETQRNKGNFPGRFSGRQFSNSRSEMNVSTLELGDSALYLCASSLEHRSYGYTFGSGTRLTVV.

The V and J genes are TRBV20-1 and TRBJ2-3, with D possibly matching TRBD2 (6 bases). Trimming removed 6 bases at V and 0 bases at J, with 13 bases between. CDR1 DFQATT and CDR2 SNEGSKA come from the germline V gene (reference sequence). The CDR3 consists of 14 residues. In DNA form, the CDR3 reads TGCAGTGCCATAGCGGTGACTAGCACAGATACGCAGTATTTT. It encodes CSAIAVTSTDTQYF.

A few counts support this clonotype. The chain joins TRBV12-3 or TRBV12-4 to TRBJ2-1, with D possibly called TRBD1 or TRBD2 (5 bases each). Trimming shortened V by 7 bases and J by 5 bases, and 18 bases separated the two germline ends. This CDR3 is built from 15 residues. The CDR3 DNA reads as TGTGCCAGCACCTTTACCGGGACGGCCAACAATGAGCAGTTCTTC. Protein: CASTFTGTANNEQFF.

This rearrangement joins TRBV28 to TRBJ1-5; the D gene is possibly TRBD1 (6 bases). The V gene's germline CDR1 is MDHEN and CDR2 SYDVKM. V dropped 4 bases and J dropped 0 bases, with 13 bases sitting between them. The CDR3 is 16 amino acids. CDR3 coding DNA: TGTGCCAGCAGTTCCCAAAGGACAGTTAGCAATCAGCCCCAGCATTTT. Its translation: CASSSQRTVSNQPQHF. Supplemented by reference TRBV28 and TRBJ1-5, the full variable domain reads DVKVTQSSRYLVKRTGEKVFLECVQDMDHENMFWYRQDPGLGLRLIYFSYDVKMKEKGDIPEGYSVSREKKERFSLILESASTNQTSMYLCASSSQRTVSNQPQHFGDGTRLSIL.

This clonotype was seen more than once but under ten times. The rearrangement joins TRBV20-1 to TRBJ2-5; TRBD2 matches 10 bases. Germline trimming cut 1 base from V and 4 bases from J; bases unmatched to any gene: 9. The CDR3 runs 16 residues. Looked up from germline, CDR1 is DFQATT and CDR2 is SNEGSKA (reference sequence). The CDR3 region is CSARGFSGRTGETQYF. CDR3 nucleotides: TGCAGTGCTAGAGGCTTTAGCGGGAGGACTGGAGAGACCCAGTACTTC.

This sequence joins TRBV27 and TRBJ2-5; D gene unclear. The CDR3 is 9 residues long. Between the trimmed V and J ends, which lost 10 bases and 2 bases, there was a span of 2 bases. Germline loops: CDR1 MNHEY, CDR2 SMNVEV (reference sequence). CDR3 nucleotide sequence: TGTGCCATTCAAGAGACCCAGTACTTC. Translation gives CAIQETQYF.

There are a few counts of this clonotype. The V gene is TRBV5-1, the J gene TRBJ2-1, with 8 positions matching TRBD1. CDR3 length equals 15 residues. The ends lost 1 base at V and 7 bases at J; junction bases unmatched: 7. Germline values: CDR1 SGHRS, CDR2 YFSETQ. CDR3 nucleotides: TGCGCCAGCAGCTTGAGGACAGGGTGGGTTAATGAGCAGTTCTTC. Protein sequence: CASSLRTGWVNEQFF.

The V and J genes are TRBV29-1 and TRBJ1-1; D not certain. The V gene's germline CDR1 is SQVTM and CDR2 ANQGSEA. V was clipped by 3 bases and J by 11 bases, with 13 bases between them. The CDR3 length is 11 residues. The CDR3: CSVDWGPKAFF. The CDR3, as DNA: TGCAGCGTTGATTGGGGTCCGAAGGCTTTCTTT.

This clonotype occurred a few times. This chain links TRBV5-1 with TRBJ1-1; D is unresolved. V lost 0 bases and J 3 bases, leaving 12 bases between the germline ends. This CDR3 has 15 residues. Germline loops: CDR1 SGHRS, CDR2 YFSETQ. CDR3 nucleotide sequence: TGCGCCAGCAGCTTGGGGGCCTCCTTGGACACTGAAGCTTTCTTT. It codes for CASSLGASLDTEAFF.

J is TRBJ1-1 and V is TRBV20-1, with D hard to call. Trimming took 1 base from V and 4 from J, leaving 16 bases between them. The germline V gene encodes CDR1 DFQATT and CDR2 SNEGSKA (reference sequence). The CDR3 runs 15 residues. Here the CDR3 DNA reads TGCAGTGCTAGAGTCGGCCGGGGAGGAGGCACTGAAGCTTTCTTT. Translating gives CSARVGRGGGTEAFF.

The chain carries TRBV10-3 and TRBJ1-5; tentatively, D is TRBD1 (6 bases). In germline, CDR1 is ENHRY, CDR2 SYGVKD. This CDR3 contains 15 residues. V dropped 3 bases and J dropped 4 bases, with 13 bases sitting between them. CDR3 region: CAISDGGLSNQPQHF. DNA of the CDR3: TGTGCCATCAGTGACGGGGGGCTTTCGAATCAGCCCCAGCATTTT.

The chain has TRBV7-2 and TRBJ1-1, with a tentative D call TRBD1 (6 bases). The CDR3 runs to 14 residues. Germline V gene lookup returns CDR1 SGHTA and CDR2 FQGNSA. The V and J ends lost 1 base and 5 bases respectively, with 11 bases between them. CDR3 region: CASSLERGWTEAFF. DNA for the CDR3: TGTGCCAGCAGCTTAGAAAGGGGGTGGACTGAAGCTTTCTTT.

The rearrangement links TRBV7-9 to TRBJ2-7, with TRBD2 matching over 11 bases. The CDR3 covers 16 residues. From germline, CDR1 is SEHNR and CDR2 FQNEAQ (reference sequence). V gave up 0 bases and J gave up 6 bases; unmatched junction bases: 7. CDR3 nucleotides: TGTGCCAGCAGCTTAGCGACAATAGCGGGAGGGCTCGAGCAGTACTTC. Protein sequence: CASSLATIAGGLEQYF.

This clonotype was counted many times. V gene TRBV5-1 combines with J gene TRBJ1-1, with 7 bases matching TRBD1. The CDR3 is 13 residues long. Per germline, CDR1 SGHRS and CDR2 YFSETQ. The V segment lost 0 bases and the J segment 7 bases; nucleotides outside the gene matches: 3. The CDR3 spells CASSLEGAVEAFF. DNA of the CDR3: TGCGCCAGCAGCTTGGAGGGGGCCGTTGAAGCTTTCTTT.

The J gene is TRBJ1-3, the V gene TRBV12-3 or TRBV12-4, with no clear D. This CDR3 is built from 15 residues. Trimming left V 4 bases short and J 0 bases short, with 10 bases between. CDR3 amino acids: CASSWATGSGNTIYF. The DNA of the CDR3 is TGTGCCAGCAGTTGGGCTACGGGCTCTGGAAACACCATATATTTT.

This clonotype occurred a few times. The CDR3: CASSVERGDTDTQYF. Here the CDR3 DNA reads TGTGCCAGCAGCGTCGAGCGGGGGGACACAGATACGCAGTATTTT. V usage is TRBV6-4 and J usage is TRBJ2-3, with 9 positions matching TRBD2. V trimming: 6 bases; J trimming: 2 bases; junction bases outside the gene matches: 6. The CDR3 contains 15 residues. Per the germline V gene, CDR1 is MRHNA and CDR2 is SNTAGT.

The chain carries TRBV30 and TRBJ1-1; no definite D call. The germline CDR1 and CDR2 sequences are GTSNPN and SVGIG (reference sequence). This CDR3 has 11 amino acids. The V gene lost 0 bases and the J gene lost 10 bases, with 9 bases spanning the gap. The CDR3: CAWSVEEGAFF. CDR3 in DNA: TGTGCCTGGAGTGTAGAGGAGGGAGCTTTCTTT.

J is TRBJ2-1 and V is TRBV7-2; unclear D gene. This CDR3 is built from 16 residues. The ends were cut back, 5 bases at V and 2 bases at J, with 16 bases in the middle. Germline V gene lookup returns CDR1 SGHTA and CDR2 FQGNSA. In DNA, the CDR3 is TGTGCCAGCAGCCACGATGGGAAACCGGCCTACAATGAGCAGTTCTTC. Its protein is CASSHDGKPAYNEQFF.

This rearrangement joins TRBV10-3 to TRBJ2-1, with 8 positions matching TRBD2. Trimming removed 4 bases from V and 2 bases from J; junction bases left unmatched: 1. The CDR3 length is 14 residues. In germline, CDR1 is ENHRY, CDR2 SYGVKD. The chain's CDR3 is CAISGTSTYNEQFF. For the CDR3, the DNA is TGTGCCATCAGTGGGACTAGCACCTACAATGAGCAGTTCTTC.

This chain connects TRBV20-1 to TRBJ2-3, with D unresolved. Trimming left V 6 bases short and J 8 bases short, with 18 bases between. The germline V gene encodes CDR1 DFQATT and CDR2 SNEGSKA (reference sequence). There are 13 residues in the CDR3. CDR3 in amino acids: CSARGGLFSTQYF. CDR3 in DNA: TGCAGTGCCCGCGGCGGCCTATTCAGTACGCAGTATTTT.

There are a few counts of this clonotype. This chain uses TRBV10-3 with TRBJ2-7; TRBD2 matches 8 bases. CDR3 size: 15 residues. Unmatched junction bases numbered 5, after V lost 3 bases and J lost 1 base. Germline-derived CDR1 and CDR2 are ENHRY and SYGVKD. CDR3 DNA: TGTGCCATCAGTGATGGCCTAGCGGGTTCCTACGAGCAGTACTTC. Its protein is CAISDGLAGSYEQYF.

The chain carries TRBV12-3 or TRBV12-4 and TRBJ2-2; TRBD2 matches at 9 bases. This CDR3 region has 17 residues. The ends lost 3 bases at V and 4 bases at J; junction bases unmatched: 9. As DNA, the CDR3 is TGTGCCAGCAGTTTTTTACCGGGACTAGCCGGCACCGGGGAGCTGTTTTTT. Protein sequence: CASSFLPGLAGTGELFF.

V is TRBV7-9 and J is TRBJ1-4; unclear D gene. The length of the CDR3 is 13 residues. Germline V lookup: CDR1 SEHNR, CDR2 FQNEAQ (reference sequence). The germline V and J ends were trimmed by 5 bases and 3 bases, with 7 bases remaining between them. The CDR3, as DNA: TGTGCCAGCAGCCAGAGTCCTAATGAAAAACTGTTTTTT. It encodes CASSQSPNEKLFF.

The chain employs TRBV20-1 and TRBJ2-6; D not resolved. The germline CDR1 and CDR2 sequences are DFQATT and SNEGSKA (reference sequence). V was trimmed by 5 bases and J by 0 bases, leaving 5 bases between them. CDR3 length equals 13 residues. This CDR3 reads CSALGSGANVLTF. The CDR3 region has the DNA TGCAGTGCTCTAGGCTCTGGGGCCAACGTCCTGACTTTC.

This clonotype was recorded many times. The chain recombines TRBV7-2 with TRBJ1-1; D not resolved. Between the trimmed V and J ends, which lost 5 bases and 3 bases, there was a span of 19 bases. This CDR3 has 16 residues. In germline, CDR1 is SGHTA, CDR2 FQGNSA. CDR3 sequence: CASSPGDKLTHTEAFF. In DNA form, the CDR3 reads TGTGCCAGCAGCCCCGGGGATAAATTAACGCACACTGAAGCTTTCTTT.